These T cell receptor beta chains were read from a single sample in a study of blood T cell repertoires in COVID-19. Method: immunoSEQ multiplex PCR; TCRdb's copy keeps in-frame clones and lacks some. The sample lists around 90,000 clones, 85% to 90% occurring once. Input material: peripheral blood. These receptors all come from a man aged 50 or older with COVID-19, enrolled during active disease. CDR3s include the opening cysteine and the closing phenylalanine or tryptophan. D genes are given only for firm matches. Size values are once, few and many counts, or a class for expanded clones, and some rows have none.

cdr3_aa cdr3_nt clone_size d_call j_call v_call
CASSQEGGLAGGQQYF TGCGCCAGCAGCCAAGAAGGGGGACTAGCGGGGGGTCAGCAGTACTTC . TRBD2 TRBJ2-7 TRBV4-1
CASSSGSRQSSGAFF TGTGCCAGCAGCTCTGGGTCCCGGCAGTCCTCAGGAGCTTTCTTT . . TRBJ1-1 TRBV9
CASSQETPGTGRAYEQYF TGTGCCAGCAGCCAAGAGACACCCGGGACAGGGCGGGCATACGAGCAGTACTTC . TRBD1 TRBJ2-7 TRBV14
CASSLTPGQGPQLAFF TGTGCCAGCAGTCTTACTCCGGGACAGGGGCCGCAGTTAGCTTTCTTT few TRBD1 TRBJ1-1 TRBV27
CASSSFPGQVWSGYTF TGTGCCAGCAGCTCCTTTCCGGGACAGGTCTGGTCTGGCTACACCTTC . TRBD1 TRBJ1-2 TRBV7-9
CASSFYNGSSYNEQFF TGTGCCAGCAGCTTCTATAATGGGAGCTCCTACAATGAGCAGTTCTTC . . TRBJ2-1 TRBV11-3
CASSLSQGVGSPLHF TGTGCCAGCAGTTTATCGCAGGGGGTCGGATCACCCCTCCACTTT . TRBD1 TRBJ1-6 TRBV27
CASSPMQARGNYGYTF TGTGCCAGTAGTCCCATGCAGGCACGGGGTAACTATGGCTACACCTTC . . TRBJ1-2 TRBV19
CATQIGGSYEQYF TGTGCCACCCAGATAGGGGGTTCCTACGAGCAGTACTTC . . TRBJ2-7 TRBV6-6
CASSRNPGYQPQHF TGTGCCAGCAGCCGAAACCCAGGGTATCAGCCCCAGCATTTT few . TRBJ1-5 TRBV27
CASTPVSGGNQPQHF TGTGCCAGCACCCCCGTATCGGGGGGCAATCAGCCCCAGCATTTT . . TRBJ1-5 TRBV7-8
CASSLGVPSGELFF TGCGCCAGCAGCTTGGGCGTCCCCTCGGGGGAGCTGTTTTTT once . TRBJ2-2 TRBV5-1
CASSVDRVYGYTF TGTGCCAGCAGCGTCGACAGGGTCTATGGCTACACCTTC . TRBD1 TRBJ1-2 TRBV5-8
CASSVGTIPQETQYF TGTGCCAGCAGCGTAGGGACTATACCTCAGGAGACCCAGTACTTC . . TRBJ2-5 TRBV9
CASSTNTSPLHF TGTGCCAGCTCAACTAACACTTCACCCCTCCACTTT . . TRBJ1-6 TRBV18
CASSIQGGGYTF TGTGCCAGTAGTATACAGGGTGGCGGCTACACCTTC . . TRBJ1-2 TRBV19
CASSVGQGNTGELFF TGTGCCAGCAGCGTAGGACAGGGCAACACCGGGGAGCTGTTTTTT . TRBD1 TRBJ2-2 TRBV9
CASSFTGAPSYYGYTF TGTGCCAGCAGCTTCACAGGGGCCCCATCGTACTATGGCTACACCTTC . TRBD1 TRBJ1-2 TRBV5-4
CSASPEGGDYPDTQYF TGCAGTGCTAGTCCCGAGGGTGGGGATTATCCAGATACGCAGTATTTT . . TRBJ2-3 TRBV20-1
CASSYGTATTEAFF TGTGCCAGCAGTTACGGGACAGCCACCACTGAAGCTTTCTTT . TRBD1 TRBJ1-1 TRBV27
CASSLQTGRVYEQYF TGTGCCAGCAGCCTCCAGACAGGCCGGGTCTACGAGCAGTACTTC . . TRBJ2-7 TRBV7-3
CASSSTVYNSPLHF TGTGCCAGTAGTTCAACGGTATATAATTCACCCCTCCACTTT few . TRBJ1-6 TRBV19
CASSIDRAGVQPQHF TGTGCCAGTAGTATAGATCGGGCAGGGGTTCAGCCCCAGCATTTT . . TRBJ1-5 TRBV19
CASSLQGARQPQHF TGTGCCAGCAGCTTACAGGGGGCCAGGCAGCCCCAGCATTTT . TRBD1 TRBJ1-5 TRBV7-8
CASSLRPTGGNTEAFF TGTGCCAGCAGCTTGAGACCGACAGGGGGTAACACTGAAGCTTTCTTT . TRBD1 TRBJ1-1 TRBV5-5
CASIDRSWVYGYTF TGTGCCAGCATCGACAGGTCCTGGGTCTATGGCTACACCTTC . . TRBJ1-2 TRBV2
CASSQDRGPLETQYF TGCGCCAGCAGCCAAGACAGGGGGCCTTTGGAGACCCAGTACTTC . TRBD1 TRBJ2-5 TRBV4-1
CASSQETSYNEQFF TGTGCCAGCAGTCAAGAGACTAGTTACAATGAGCAGTTCTTC . . TRBJ2-1 TRBV27